Each of the 19 T cell receptor beta chains below was sequenced from the same sample in a study of graft-versus-host responses after intestinal transplantation (dated by TCRdb to the early 2020s). Receptors were amplified or captured by the immunoSEQ multiplex PCR assay. The table comes from immuneACCESS by way of TCRdb, which keeps in-frame sequences with V and J called. Part of the clones is missing from these tables; in studies checked, under half for an unresolved V gene and the rest for unknown reasons. This sample is represented by approximately 18,000 clones; around 35% of them were singletons. Together, the top ten hold approximately 2% of the sample. The sample's time point, from its label and the paper: cells obtained before transplantation from donor or recipient. The sample was alloreactive CD4+ T cells from a mixed lymphocyte reaction culture, taken before transplantation. The sample's cell subset or site, from its label and the paper: CFSE-low proliferating T cells sorted from roughly six-day pre-transplant mixed lymphocyte reaction (GvH or HvG direction). The receptors stem from a human patient who was an organ donor for intestinal transplantation.

The chain couples TRBV5-6 to TRBJ2-3, with TRBD2 matching over 10 bases. This CDR3 is built from 17 residues. Germline lookup yields CDR1 SGHDT and CDR2 YYEEEE. After removal of 6 bases from V and 5 bases from J, the junction contained 15 bases not matched to a gene. The CDR3 loop is CASTLPTIAGGEDTQYF. The CDR3 DNA reads TGTGCCAGCACCTTACCAACGATAGCGGGAGGCGAAGATACGCAGTATTTT.

This clone has only a few counts. The rearrangement joins TRBV18 to TRBJ2-1; 13 nucleotides line up with TRBD2. Trimming removed 6 bases from V and 7 bases from J; junction bases left unmatched: 6. The CDR3 covers 15 residues. Germline V gene lookup returns CDR1 KGHSH and CDR2 LQKENI. The CDR3 spells CASSSTSGRRNEQFF. The CDR3 DNA is TGTGCCAGCTCCTCGACTAGCGGGAGGAGAAATGAGCAGTTCTTC.

V usage is TRBV6-1 and J usage is TRBJ2-2; perhaps TRBD1 as D (6 bases). Germline V gene sequence: CDR1 MNHNS, CDR2 SASEGT. The CDR3 runs to 17 residues. V lost 0 bases and J 1 base, leaving 12 bases between the germline ends. CDR3 in DNA: TGTGCCAGCAGTGAAGCCGTCCTGACAGGGAACACCGGGGAGCTGTTTTTT. It translates to CASSEAVLTGNTGELFF.

This clone showed up just a few times. The gene calls are TRBV4-2 and TRBJ2-4; D remains unclear. Germline V gives CDR1 LGHNA, CDR2 YNFKEQ. The CDR3 extends over 14 amino acids. Trimming removed 1 base from V and 0 bases from J, with 4 bases in between. CDR3 in DNA: TGTGCCAGCAGCCAAGCCATAGCCAAAAACATTCAGTACTTC. As protein: CASSQAIAKNIQYF.

As regards this clone: The junction departs from the called germline gene at one end, perhaps through a read error. Other DNA sequences in the same sample also yield this CDR3. The chain couples TRBV6-1 to TRBJ1-2; D perhaps matches TRBD1 (6 bases). CDR3 length: 14 amino acids. Looked up from germline, CDR1 is MNHNS and CDR2 is SASEGT. The CDR3: CASSPIQGNYGYTF. The CDR3 DNA follows: TGTGCCAGCAGTCCTATCCAGGGGAACTATGGCTACACTTTC.

The genes are TRBV5-1 and TRBJ1-1; D may be TRBD1 (6 bases). Germline values: CDR1 SGHRS, CDR2 YFSETQ. CDR3 length: 15 amino acids. The germline V and J ends were trimmed by 5 bases and 4 bases, with 18 bases remaining between them. The CDR3 DNA reads as TGCGCCAGCAGTTACGCAGGGGTTTCCATCACTGAAGCTTTCTTT. Residues: CASSYAGVSITEAFF.

In nucleotides, the CDR3 is TGTGCCAGTAGTCCAGAGATGAACACTGAAGCTTTCTTT. It is translated as CASSPEMNTEAFF. This chain uses TRBV19 with TRBJ1-1; the D is unclear. Deletions cut 5 bases from V and 0 bases from J, with 7 bases between. Germline V lookup: CDR1 LNHDA, CDR2 SQIVND (reference sequence). The CDR3 length is 13 residues.

This clone is medium-sized by share. The gene calls are TRBV10-3 and TRBJ1-2, with D possibly TRBD1 on 5 matching bases. The CDR3 is made up of 13 amino acids. V shed 1 base and J shed 6 bases, with 9 bases lying between them. Per the germline V gene, CDR1 is ENHRY and CDR2 is SYGVKD. The CDR3 DNA reads as TGTGCCATCAGTGAGTGGGGCCACGATGGCTACACCTTC. It specifies CAISEWGHDGYTF.

There are a few counts of this clone. The rearrangement joins TRBV6-6 to TRBJ2-7; D gene uncertain. CDR1 MNHNY and CDR2 SVGAGI come from the germline V gene (reference sequence). V dropped 6 bases and J dropped 4 bases, with 10 bases sitting between them. This CDR3 has 12 residues. The CDR3 reads CASSQSPYEQYF. The CDR3 DNA follows: TGTGCCAGCAGCCAGAGTCCGTACGAGCAGTACTTC.

This clone was picked up a small number of times. The chain carries TRBV20-1 and TRBJ1-2; D not resolved. In germline, CDR1 is DFQATT, CDR2 SNEGSKA (reference sequence). The CDR3 runs to 10 residues. V gave up 5 bases and J gave up 5 bases, with 6 bases separating them. As DNA, the CDR3 is TGCAGTGCTCTGATGTATGGCTACACCTTC. Residues: CSALMYGYTF.

The chain employs TRBV11-2 and TRBJ2-1; 9 nucleotides align to TRBD1. The CDR3 contains 17 residues. Germline V gene lookup returns CDR1 SGHAT and CDR2 FQNNGV. Trimming cost V 5 bases and J 0 bases; bases outside gene matches: 8. The chain's CDR3 is CASSPNVGQGSYNEQFF. Written as DNA, the CDR3 is TGTGCCAGCAGCCCGAACGTGGGACAGGGCTCCTACAATGAGCAGTTCTTC.

This clone was detected only once. The CDR3 reads CASSRQGIGNTIYF. DNA for the CDR3: TGTGCCAGCAGCCGTCAGGGAATTGGAAACACCATATATTTT. The J gene is TRBJ1-3, the V gene TRBV7-2; a possible D gene is TRBD1 (5 bases). Trimming took off 5 bases at V and 3 bases at J, with 11 bases between the two ends. The V gene's germline CDR1 is SGHTA and CDR2 FQGNSA. This CDR3 comprises 14 residues.

On this clone itself: One base away lies a much larger clone, so this may be a sequencing read error. The chain carries TRBV6-6 and TRBJ1-5; D call uncertain. V was cut by 8 bases and J by 1 base, with 12 bases left in between. The germline V gene encodes CDR1 MNHNY and CDR2 SVGAGI (reference sequence). The CDR3 is 14 residues long. In DNA, the CDR3 is TGTGCCAGCTATGGGATAGGGAGCAATCAGCCCCAGCATTTT. The encoded protein is CASYGIGSNQPQHF.

This clone was counted between two and nine times. The chain employs TRBV11-2 and TRBJ2-2; D unclear. The CDR3 has 14 amino acids. V shed 3 bases and J shed 5 bases, with 10 bases lying between them. Germline values: CDR1 SGHAT, CDR2 FQNNGV. In DNA form, the CDR3 reads TGTGCCAGCAGCTTTCAGGTTGGGACCGGGGAGCTGTTTTTT. Its translation: CASSFQVGTGELFF.

CDR3 coding DNA: TGTGCCAGCAGCCACCGCCCGGGGTACGAGCAGTACTTC. As protein: CASSHRPGYEQYF. The chain uses TRBV4-2 and TRBJ2-7; D is perhaps TRBD2 (5 bases). Germline CDR1 LGHNA, CDR2 YNFKEQ. Trimming cost V 3 bases and J 4 bases, with 10 bases left between them. The CDR3 loop spans 13 amino acids.

This clone was detected a few times. This chain connects TRBV28 to TRBJ1-1, with D possibly TRBD1 on 5 matching bases. Trimming shortened V by 6 bases and J by 6 bases, and 11 bases separated the two germline ends. Germline CDR1 reads MDHEN; CDR2 reads SYDVKM. The CDR3 runs 12 residues. The CDR3 is CASSEGIAEAFF. The DNA for the CDR3 is TGTGCCAGCAGCGAGGGGATCGCTGAAGCTTTCTTT.

This clone was detected a few times. The J gene is TRBJ2-7, the V gene TRBV6-1; D gene ambiguous. Trimming stripped 3 bases from V and 3 bases from J, with 12 bases between. CDR1 is MNHNS and CDR2 is SASEGT in the germline V gene. This CDR3 is 14 amino acids long. The CDR3 loop reads CASSETTVYYEQYF. CDR3 sequence (DNA): TGTGCCAGCAGTGAGACGACCGTTTACTACGAGCAGTACTTC.

The chain has TRBV7-2 and TRBJ1-2, with TRBD1 matching over 7 bases. This CDR3 has 15 amino acids. V dropped 0 bases and J dropped 8; count of bases not matched to a gene: 9. CDR1 is SGHTA and CDR2 is FQGNSA in the germline V gene. The CDR3 nucleotides are TGTGCCAGCAGCTTAGCCGAGGGACAGTTTTCAGGCTACACCTTC. Residues: CASSLAEGQFSGYTF. Based on the CDR3 plus reference TRBV7-2 and TRBJ1-2, the full variable domain is GAGVSQSPSNKVTEKGKDVELRCDPISGHTALYWYRQSLGQGLEFLIYFQGNSAPDKSGLPSDRFSAERTGGSVSTLTIQRTQQEDSAVYLCASSLAEGQFSGYTFGSGTRLTVV.

This chain connects TRBV6-5 to TRBJ2-1, with 8 bases lining up with TRBD2. After removal of 5 bases from V and 0 bases from J, the junction contained 3 bases not matched to a gene. The CDR3 is 15 residues long. CDR1 and CDR2 from the germline V gene are MNHEY and SVGAGI. CDR3 region: CASSKSGSSYNEQFF. The CDR3 coding sequence is TGTGCCAGCAGTAAGAGCGGGAGCTCCTACAATGAGCAGTTCTTC.